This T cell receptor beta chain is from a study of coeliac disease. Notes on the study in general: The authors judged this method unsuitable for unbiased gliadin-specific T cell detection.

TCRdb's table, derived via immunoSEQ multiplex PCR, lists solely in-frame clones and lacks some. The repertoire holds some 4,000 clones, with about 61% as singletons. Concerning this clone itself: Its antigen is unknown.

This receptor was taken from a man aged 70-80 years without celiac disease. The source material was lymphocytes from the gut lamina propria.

CDR3 sequence reads: CASNPGTGGYEQYF. The CDR3 region has the DNA TGTGCCAGCAACCCAGGGACAGGGGGCTACGAGCAGTACTTC. The chain couples TRBV2 to TRBJ2-7, with 11 bases identical to TRBD1. The CDR3 sequence is 14 residues long. CDR1 and CDR2 from the germline V gene are SNHLY and FYNNEI. Losses at the gene ends were 7 bases for V and 3 bases for J; bases not matched to a gene: 5.